The next 18 T cell receptor beta chains were all read from a single sample in a study of cytomegalovirus exposure and HLA in healthy donors. Sequencing used immunoSEQ multiplex PCR; TCRdb keeps in-frame clones, though not all of them. The sample comprises around 100,000 clones, about 85% of which are singletons, and 20% to 25% rests with the top ten. Sequencing was carried out using PBMCs. The receptors come from a man between 18 and 35 years old in good health and CMV-seropositive.

The chain combines TRBV7-9 with TRBJ1-1; TRBD1 aligns across 9 bases. J lost 8 bases, V lost 3 bases, and 1 base had no gene match. Germline values: CDR1 SEHNR, CDR2 FQNEAQ (reference sequence). The CDR3 contains 12 residues. Here the CDR3 DNA reads TGTGCCAGCAGCTTGGGGACAGGGGAAGCTTTCTTT. Translating gives CASSLGTGEAFF. Full variable domain (remainder filled in from reference TRBV7-9 and TRBJ1-1): DTGVSQNPRHKITKRGQNVTFRCDPISEHNRLYWYRQTLGQGPEFLTYFQNEAQLEKSRLLSDRFSAERPKGSFSTLEIQRTEQGDSAMYLCASSLGTGEAFFGQGTRLTVV.

This clone occurred a few times. This chain's CDR3 is CASSLTADEQYF. CDR3 bases: TGTGCCAGCTCCTTGACAGCCGACGAGCAGTACTTC. This sequence joins TRBV11-2 and TRBJ2-7; D may be TRBD1 (5 bases). Between the trimmed V and J ends, which lost 8 bases and 5 bases, there was a span of 13 bases. This CDR3 comprises 12 residues. Germline values: CDR1 SGHAT, CDR2 FQNNGV.

This clone was observed once. CDR3 sequence: CASSQGSGINYGYTF. The CDR3 DNA is TGTGCCAGCAGTCAGGGTTCAGGGATTAACTATGGCTACACCTTC. The rearrangement links TRBV2 to TRBJ1-2; D may be TRBD1 (5 bases). The CDR3 runs to 15 residues. Between the trimmed V and J ends, which lost 5 bases and 1 base, there was a span of 14 bases. Looked up from germline, CDR1 is SNHLY and CDR2 is FYNNEI.

This clone was found once. This sequence joins TRBV7-9 and TRBJ1-1; 10 bases match TRBD1. Trimming took 4 bases from V and 10 from J; bases not matched to a gene: 9. The CDR3 extends over 14 amino acids. The germline V gene has CDR1 SEHNR and CDR2 FQNEAQ (reference sequence). This CDR3 reads CASSSLSRDRGAFF. The DNA for the CDR3 is TGTGCCAGCAGCTCCCTATCAAGGGACAGGGGAGCTTTCTTT.

This sequence joins TRBV5-6 and TRBJ2-3; the match to TRBD1 covers 9 bases. After removal of 4 bases from V and 5 bases from J, the junction contained 8 bases not matched to a gene. CDR1 is SGHDT, CDR2 YYEEEE, per germline. The CDR3 covers 15 residues. The CDR3 nucleotides read TGTGCCAGCAGCCCCACAGGGGGCAGAGGAGATACGCAGTATTTT. Translating gives CASSPTGGRGDTQYF.

This chain connects TRBV28 to TRBJ2-2, with 8 positions matching TRBD2. The junction had 10 bases not matched to a gene; V was cut back by 4 bases and J by 6 bases. CDR1 and CDR2 (germline): MDHEN, SYDVKM. This CDR3 spans 16 amino acids. CDR3: CASSSVIAGPSGELFF. The CDR3 coding sequence is TGTGCCAGCAGTTCAGTAATAGCGGGGCCTTCCGGGGAGCTGTTTTTT.

The genes are TRBV7-9 and TRBJ1-4; D gene unclear. The length of the CDR3 is 13 residues. The germline V and J ends were trimmed by 1 base and 6 bases, with 6 bases remaining between them. Germline V CDR1 and CDR2: SEHNR, FQNEAQ (reference sequence). The CDR3 DNA sequence: TGTGCCAGCAGCTTAGGGGCCGATGAAAAACTGTTTTTT. As protein: CASSLGADEKLFF.

V and J are TRBV5-6 and TRBJ2-6, with TRBD1 identical over 8 bases. V dropped 1 base and J dropped 0; count of bases not matched to a gene: 6. Germline CDR1 SGHDT, CDR2 YYEEEE. This CDR3 is built from 18 residues. The chain's CDR3 is CASSLSAGGGSGANVLTF. The CDR3 DNA is TGTGCCAGCAGCTTGTCAGCAGGGGGCGGCTCTGGGGCCAACGTCCTGACTTTC.

The chain couples TRBV19 to TRBJ1-4; 12 nucleotides agree with TRBD1. The CDR3 runs 17 residues. The V segment lost 6 bases and the J segment 7 bases; nucleotides outside the gene matches: 12. Germline CDR1 reads LNHDA; CDR2 reads SQIVND (reference sequence). The CDR3: CASRAPGQGAPGEKLFF. The DNA of the CDR3 is TGTGCCAGTAGGGCCCCGGGACAGGGGGCGCCTGGTGAAAAACTGTTTTTT.

The sample holds one count of this clone. This chain connects TRBV5-6 to TRBJ1-2; no clear D gene. The V and J ends lost 0 bases and 5 bases respectively, with 20 bases between them. Germline V lookup: CDR1 SGHDT, CDR2 YYEEEE. This CDR3 has 17 residues. CDR3 amino acids: CASSLGPAGSVEYGYTF. DNA of the CDR3: TGTGCCAGCAGCTTGGGCCCAGCGGGGTCTGTGGAATATGGCTACACCTTC. Variable domain in full (rest from reference TRBV5-6 and TRBJ1-2): DAGVTQSPTHLIKTRGQQVTLRCSPKSGHDTVSWYQQALGQGPQFIFQYYEEEERQRGNFPDRFSGHQFPNYSSELNVNALLLGDSALYLCASSLGPAGSVEYGYTFGSGTRLTVV.

The rearrangement uses TRBV4-1 and TRBJ2-3; perhaps TRBD2 as D (6 bases). CDR3 length: 16 residues. V dropped 2 bases and J dropped 1 base, with 13 bases sitting between them. The germline gives CDR1 MGHRA, CDR2 YSYEKL. This CDR3 reads CASSQNTGTRTDTQYF. The CDR3 region has the DNA TGCGCCAGCAGCCAAAACACCGGGACTCGCACAGATACGCAGTATTTT.

The V call is TRBV6-5, the J call TRBJ2-3; perhaps TRBD2 as D (5 bases). Between the trimmed V and J ends, which lost 2 bases and 0 bases, there was a span of 9 bases. The CDR3 contains 15 residues. CDR1 MNHEY and CDR2 SVGAGI come from the germline V gene. CDR3 amino acids: CASSYAGRSTDTQYF. In nucleotides, the CDR3 is TGTGCCAGCAGTTACGCGGGCCGCAGCACAGATACGCAGTATTTT.

The rearrangement links TRBV11-2 to TRBJ2-7; D might be TRBD2 (6 bases). This CDR3 is 12 amino acids long. Per germline, CDR1 SGHAT and CDR2 FQNNGV. V was pared by 5 bases and J by 4 bases, with 9 bases between. The CDR3 nucleotides read TGTGCCAGCAGCCTCGCGGGATACGAGCAGTACGTC. It encodes CASSLAGYEQYV.

The V call is TRBV18, the J call TRBJ2-7; a weak D match, TRBD2 (5 bases). Trimming shortened V by 0 bases and J by 2 bases, and 8 bases separated the two germline ends. The germline V gene encodes CDR1 KGHSH and CDR2 LQKENI. CDR3 size: 14 residues. This CDR3 reads CASSPPGAPYEQYF. The CDR3 bases are TGTGCCAGCTCACCACCGGGAGCTCCCTACGAGCAGTACTTC.

The chain has TRBV19 and TRBJ2-3, with D tentatively TRBD2 (6 bases). Trimming removed 6 bases at V and 1 base at J, with 11 bases between. CDR1 and CDR2 (germline): LNHDA, SQIVND (reference sequence). The CDR3 runs 14 residues. The CDR3 nucleotides are TGTGCCAGTAGGACAGCTAGCGGCACAGATACGCAGTATTTT. Translation: CASRTASGTDTQYF. The whole variable domain, filled in from reference TRBV19 and TRBJ2-3, reads DGGITQSPKYLFRKEGQNVTLSCEQNLNHDAMYWYRQDPGQGLRLIYYSQIVNDFQKGDIAEGYSVSREKKESFPLTVTSAQKNPTAFYLCASRTASGTDTQYFGPGTRLTVL.

This clone is a singleton in its sample. The chain is built from TRBV5-5 and TRBJ2-7; TRBD2 aligns across 8 bases. This CDR3 has 15 amino acids. From germline, CDR1 is SGHKS and CDR2 YYEKEE (reference sequence). V was clipped by 4 bases and J by 5 bases; unmatched bases: 11. CDR3 region: CASSLGLVIADEQYV. For the CDR3, the DNA is TGTGCCAGCAGCCTGGGACTAGTCATCGCGGACGAGCAGTACGTC.

The chain links TRBV11-2 to TRBJ2-5, with D tentatively TRBD2 (6 bases). Germline-derived CDR1 and CDR2 are SGHAT and FQNNGV. The ends were cut back, 6 bases at V and 7 bases at J, with 15 bases in the middle. CDR3 size: 13 residues. CDR3 in amino acids: CASSAQSEGTQYF. CDR3 DNA sequence: TGTGCCAGCAGTGCCCAATCGGAGGGGACCCAGTACTTC.

The gene calls are TRBV29-1 and TRBJ1-5; the match to TRBD1 covers 7 bases. The ends lost 7 bases at V and 7 bases at J; junction bases unmatched: 13. The CDR3 runs 14 residues. Germline V gives CDR1 SQVTM, CDR2 ANQGSEA. The CDR3 DNA sequence: TGCAGCGCTACCCCGACAGGGCTTGGACAGCCCCAGCATTTT. This translates into CSATPTGLGQPQHF.